This note documents a single TCR beta chain sequence. Its antigen is undetermined. These data come from a study of cytomegalovirus exposure and HLA in healthy donors. The CDR3 spans 14 residues. Per the germline V gene, CDR1 is WNHNN and CDR2 is SYGVQD (reference sequence). V was clipped by 5 bases and J by 8 bases; unmatched bases: 6. The PCR made use of 60 Vbeta and 13 Jbeta primers. Sequencing used immunoSEQ multiplex PCR; TCRdb keeps in-frame clones, though not all of them. The sample lists about 120,000 clones; 75% to 90% were seen once. Study-wide results and limits: Researchers counted around 180 TCR beta chains as cytomegalovirus-associated. Most subjects had HLA-A and HLA-B alleles reportedly predicted accurately by TCR beta sequences.

This TCR was recovered from a man aged 25-45 years in good health and CMV-seronegative. The chain links TRBV10-1 to TRBJ2-1; TRBD1 matches at 10 bases. Sequenced material: PBMCs. Here the CDR3 DNA reads TGCGCCAGCAGTTACGGACAGGGGGGCGATGAGCAGTTCTTC. This gives the protein CASSYGQGGDEQFF.